This TCR beta chain originates from a study of cytomegalovirus exposure and HLA in healthy donors. Findings of the study overall: A later analysis found common viral pathogens apparently linked to several of the most significant clusters.

The CDR3 totals 15 residues. The V gene lost 6 bases and the J gene lost 1 base, with 15 bases spanning the gap. Looked up from germline, CDR1 is MGHRA and CDR2 is YSYEKL. 13 Jbeta primers and 60 Vbeta primers were used for the PCR. Measured with immunoSEQ multiplex PCR; TCRdb has only the in-frame clones, and not every one. The table lists around 130,000 clones, 70% to 80% of them singletons. A word on this clone: Its specificity is unknown.

The receptor's source is a man between 50 and 59 years old in good health and CMV-seronegative. The specimen sequenced was PBMCs. The chain is built from TRBV4-1 and TRBJ1-1, with D unresolved. For the CDR3, the DNA is TGCGCCAGCAGTTTTACCGACCGGGGGAACACTGAAGCTTTCTTT. Protein sequence: CASSFTDRGNTEAFF.